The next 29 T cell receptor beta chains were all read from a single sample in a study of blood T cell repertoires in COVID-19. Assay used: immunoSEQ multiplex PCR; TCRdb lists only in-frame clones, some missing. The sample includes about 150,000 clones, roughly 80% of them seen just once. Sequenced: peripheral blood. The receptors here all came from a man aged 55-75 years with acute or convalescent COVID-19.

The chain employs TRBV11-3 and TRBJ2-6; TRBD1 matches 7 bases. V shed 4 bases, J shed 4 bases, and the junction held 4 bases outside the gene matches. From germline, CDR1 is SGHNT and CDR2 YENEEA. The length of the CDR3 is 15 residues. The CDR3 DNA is TGTGCCAGCAGCTCGACAGGGTCAGGGGCCAACGTCCTGACTTTC. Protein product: CASSSTGSGANVLTF.

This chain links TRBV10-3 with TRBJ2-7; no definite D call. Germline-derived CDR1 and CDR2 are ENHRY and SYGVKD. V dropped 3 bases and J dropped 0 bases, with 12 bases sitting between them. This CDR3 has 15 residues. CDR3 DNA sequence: TGTGCCATCAGTGATGGGCAGCAGAGCTCCTACGAGCAGTACTTC. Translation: CAISDGQQSSYEQYF.

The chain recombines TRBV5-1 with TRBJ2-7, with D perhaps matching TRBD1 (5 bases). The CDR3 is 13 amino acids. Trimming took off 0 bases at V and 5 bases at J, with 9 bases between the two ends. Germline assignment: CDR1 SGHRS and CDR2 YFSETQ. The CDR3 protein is CASSLGGRDEQYF. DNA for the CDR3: TGCGCCAGCAGCTTGGGGGGCCGGGACGAGCAGTACTTC.

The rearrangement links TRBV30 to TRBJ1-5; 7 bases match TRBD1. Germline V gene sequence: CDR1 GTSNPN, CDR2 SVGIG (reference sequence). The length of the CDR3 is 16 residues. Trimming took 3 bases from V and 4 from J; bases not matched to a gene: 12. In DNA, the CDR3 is TGTGCCTGGAGCACCCCGGGGGACAGTCGGAATCAGCCCCAGCATTTT. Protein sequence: CAWSTPGDSRNQPQHF.

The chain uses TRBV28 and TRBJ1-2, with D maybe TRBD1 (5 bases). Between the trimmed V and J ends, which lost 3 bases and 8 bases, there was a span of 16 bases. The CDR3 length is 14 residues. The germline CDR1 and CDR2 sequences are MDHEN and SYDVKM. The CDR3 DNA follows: TGTGCCAGCAGTTTCGGTCCAGGGTTGTTAGGCTACACCTTC. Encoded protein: CASSFGPGLLGYTF.

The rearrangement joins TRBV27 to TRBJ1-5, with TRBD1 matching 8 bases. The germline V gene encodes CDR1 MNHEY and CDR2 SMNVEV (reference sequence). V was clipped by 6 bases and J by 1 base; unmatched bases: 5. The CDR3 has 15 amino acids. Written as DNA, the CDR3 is TGTGCCAGCAGGTTTCAGGGGGCGAGCAATCAGCCCCAGCATTTT. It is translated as CASRFQGASNQPQHF.

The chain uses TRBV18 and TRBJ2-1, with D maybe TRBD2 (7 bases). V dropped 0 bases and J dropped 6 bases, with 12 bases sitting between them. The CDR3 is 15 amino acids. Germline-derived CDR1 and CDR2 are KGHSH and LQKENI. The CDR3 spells CASSPPWGGSNEQFF. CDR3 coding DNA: TGTGCCAGCTCACCACCGTGGGGGGGCTCCAATGAGCAGTTCTTC.

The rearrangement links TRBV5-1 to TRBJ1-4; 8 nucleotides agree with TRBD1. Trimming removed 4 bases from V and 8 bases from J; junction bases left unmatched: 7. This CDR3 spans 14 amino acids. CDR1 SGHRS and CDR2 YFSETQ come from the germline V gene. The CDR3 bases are TGCGCCAGCAGCGTACGGACAGGGCGAGAAAAACTGTTTTTT. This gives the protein CASSVRTGREKLFF.

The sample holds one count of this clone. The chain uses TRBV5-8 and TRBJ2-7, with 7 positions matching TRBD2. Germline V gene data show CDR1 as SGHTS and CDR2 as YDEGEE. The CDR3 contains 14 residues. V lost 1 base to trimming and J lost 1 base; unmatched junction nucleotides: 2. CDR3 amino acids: CASSLPGRSYEQYF. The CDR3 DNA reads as TGTGCCAGCAGCTTGCCCGGGAGGTCCTACGAGCAGTACTTC.

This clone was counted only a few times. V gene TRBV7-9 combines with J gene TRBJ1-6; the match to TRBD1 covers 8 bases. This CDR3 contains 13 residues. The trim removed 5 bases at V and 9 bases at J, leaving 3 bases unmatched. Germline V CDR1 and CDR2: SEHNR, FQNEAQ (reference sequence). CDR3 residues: CASSRGQVSPLHF. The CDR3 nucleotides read TGTGCCAGCAGCCGGGGACAGGTTTCACCCCTCCACTTT.

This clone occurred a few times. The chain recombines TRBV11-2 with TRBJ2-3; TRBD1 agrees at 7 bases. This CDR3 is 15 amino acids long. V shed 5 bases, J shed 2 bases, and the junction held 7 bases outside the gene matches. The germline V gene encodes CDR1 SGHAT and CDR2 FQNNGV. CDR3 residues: CASSRLDRPTDTQYF. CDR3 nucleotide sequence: TGTGCCAGCAGCCGCCTGGACAGGCCCACAGATACGCAGTATTTT.

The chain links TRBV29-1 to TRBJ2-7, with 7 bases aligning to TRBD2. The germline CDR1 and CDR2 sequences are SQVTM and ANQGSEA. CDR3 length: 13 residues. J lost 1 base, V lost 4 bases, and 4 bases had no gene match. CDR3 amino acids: CSVVSAGSYEQYF. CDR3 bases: TGCAGCGTTGTATCAGCGGGGTCCTACGAGCAGTACTTC.

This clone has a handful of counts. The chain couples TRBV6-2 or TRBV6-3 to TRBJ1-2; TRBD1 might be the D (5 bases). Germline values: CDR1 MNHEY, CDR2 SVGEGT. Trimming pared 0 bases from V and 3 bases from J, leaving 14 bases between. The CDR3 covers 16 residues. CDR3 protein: CASSYSKVRGDYGYTF. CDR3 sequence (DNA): TGTGCCAGCAGTTACTCGAAAGTACGGGGGGACTATGGCTACACCTTC.

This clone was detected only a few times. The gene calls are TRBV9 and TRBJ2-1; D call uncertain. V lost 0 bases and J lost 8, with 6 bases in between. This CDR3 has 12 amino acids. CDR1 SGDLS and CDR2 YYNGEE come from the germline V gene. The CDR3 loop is CASSVDFDEQFF. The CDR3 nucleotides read TGTGCCAGCAGCGTAGATTTCGATGAGCAGTTCTTC.

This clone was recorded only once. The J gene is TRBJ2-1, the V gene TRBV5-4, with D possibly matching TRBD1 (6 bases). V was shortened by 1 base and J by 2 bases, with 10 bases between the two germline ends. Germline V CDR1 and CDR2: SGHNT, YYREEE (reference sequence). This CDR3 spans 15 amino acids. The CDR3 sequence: CASSLKQGTYNEQFF. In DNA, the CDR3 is TGTGCCAGCAGCTTGAAACAGGGTACCTACAATGAGCAGTTCTTC. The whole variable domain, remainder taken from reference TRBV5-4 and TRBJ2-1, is ETGVTQSPTHLIKTRGQQVTLRCSSQSGHNTVSWYQQALGQGPQFIFQYYREEENGRGNFPPRFSGLQFPNYSSELNVNALELDDSALYLCASSLKQGTYNEQFFGPGTRLTVL.

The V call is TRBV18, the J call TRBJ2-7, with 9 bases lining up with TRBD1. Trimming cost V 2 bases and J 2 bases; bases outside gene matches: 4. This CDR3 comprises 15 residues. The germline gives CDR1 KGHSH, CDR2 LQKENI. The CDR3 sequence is CASSPGQGNTYEQYF. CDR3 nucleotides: TGTGCCAGCTCACCAGGACAGGGGAATACCTACGAGCAGTACTTC.

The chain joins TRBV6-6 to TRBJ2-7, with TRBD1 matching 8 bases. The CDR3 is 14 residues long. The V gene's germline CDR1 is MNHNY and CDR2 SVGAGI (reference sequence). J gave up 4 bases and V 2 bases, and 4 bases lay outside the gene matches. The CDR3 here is CASSYGQGRYEQYF. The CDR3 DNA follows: TGTGCCAGCAGTTACGGACAGGGTAGATACGAGCAGTACTTC.

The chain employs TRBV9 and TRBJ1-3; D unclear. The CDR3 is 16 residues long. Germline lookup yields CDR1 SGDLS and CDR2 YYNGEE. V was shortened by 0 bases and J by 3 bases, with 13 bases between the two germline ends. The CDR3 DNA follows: TGTGCCAGCAGCGTAGGGCGAGGGCCCATTGGAAACACCATATATTTT. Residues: CASSVGRGPIGNTIYF.

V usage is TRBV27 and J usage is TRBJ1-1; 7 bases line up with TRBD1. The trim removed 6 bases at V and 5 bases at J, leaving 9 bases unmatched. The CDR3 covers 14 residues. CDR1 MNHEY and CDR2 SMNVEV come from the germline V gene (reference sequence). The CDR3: CASSLRQGGTEAFF. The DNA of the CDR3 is TGTGCCAGCAGCCTTCGACAGGGCGGGACTGAAGCTTTCTTT.

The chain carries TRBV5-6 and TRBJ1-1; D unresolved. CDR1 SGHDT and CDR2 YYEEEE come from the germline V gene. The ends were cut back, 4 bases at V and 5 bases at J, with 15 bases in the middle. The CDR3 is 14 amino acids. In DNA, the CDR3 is TGTGCCAGCAGCCCTGTCCGGAGGGATACTGAAGCTTTCTTT. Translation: CASSPVRRDTEAFF. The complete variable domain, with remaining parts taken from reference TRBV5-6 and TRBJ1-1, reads DAGVTQSPTHLIKTRGQQVTLRCSPKSGHDTVSWYQQALGQGPQFIFQYYEEEERQRGNFPDRFSGHQFPNYSSELNVNALLLGDSALYLCASSPVRRDTEAFFGQGTRLTVV.

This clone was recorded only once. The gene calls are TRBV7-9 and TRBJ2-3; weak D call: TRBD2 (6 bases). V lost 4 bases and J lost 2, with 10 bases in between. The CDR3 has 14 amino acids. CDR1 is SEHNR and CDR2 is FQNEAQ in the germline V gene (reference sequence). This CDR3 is CASSSGGHTDTQYF. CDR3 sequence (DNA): TGTGCCAGCAGCTCCGGAGGGCACACAGATACGCAGTATTTT.

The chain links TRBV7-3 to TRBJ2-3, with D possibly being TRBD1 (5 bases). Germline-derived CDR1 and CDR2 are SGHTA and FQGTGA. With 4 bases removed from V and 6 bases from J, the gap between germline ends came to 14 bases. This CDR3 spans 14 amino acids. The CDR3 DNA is TGTGCCAGCAGCTCCCGCCGCTCAGGGGATACGCAGTATTTT. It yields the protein CASSSRRSGDTQYF.

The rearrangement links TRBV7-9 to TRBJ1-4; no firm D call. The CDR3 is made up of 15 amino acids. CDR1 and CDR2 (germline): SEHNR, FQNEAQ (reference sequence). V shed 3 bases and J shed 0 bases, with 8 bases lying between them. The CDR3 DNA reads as TGTGCCAGCAGCTTTAGCCTTGCAACTAATGAAAAACTGTTTTTT. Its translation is CASSFSLATNEKLFF.

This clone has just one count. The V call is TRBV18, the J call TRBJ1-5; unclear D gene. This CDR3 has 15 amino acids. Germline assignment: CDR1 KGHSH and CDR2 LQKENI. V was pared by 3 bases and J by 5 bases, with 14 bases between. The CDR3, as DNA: TGTGCCAGCTCACCGGGCTCGGGATCATATCAGCCCCAGCATTTT. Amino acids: CASSPGSGSYQPQHF.

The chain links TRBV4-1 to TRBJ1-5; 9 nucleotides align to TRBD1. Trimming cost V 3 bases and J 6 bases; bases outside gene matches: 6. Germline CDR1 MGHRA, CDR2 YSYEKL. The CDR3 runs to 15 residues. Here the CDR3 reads CASSQEQGAIQPQHF. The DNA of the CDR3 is TGCGCCAGCAGCCAGGAACAGGGGGCAATTCAGCCCCAGCATTTT.

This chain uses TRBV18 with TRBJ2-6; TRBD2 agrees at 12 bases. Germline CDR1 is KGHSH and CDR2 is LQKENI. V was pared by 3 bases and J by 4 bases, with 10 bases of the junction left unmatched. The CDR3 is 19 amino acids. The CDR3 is CASSPPPSGRALGANVLTF. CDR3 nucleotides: TGTGCCAGCTCACCGCCTCCTAGCGGGAGGGCCTTGGGGGCCAACGTCCTGACTTTC.

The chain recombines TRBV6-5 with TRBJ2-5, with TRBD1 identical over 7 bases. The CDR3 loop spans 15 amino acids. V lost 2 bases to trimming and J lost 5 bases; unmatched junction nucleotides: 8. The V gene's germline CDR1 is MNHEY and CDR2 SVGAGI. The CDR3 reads CASSYTDRARETQYF. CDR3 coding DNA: TGTGCCAGCAGTTACACAGACAGGGCTAGGGAGACCCAGTACTTC.

The CDR3 region has the DNA TGTGCCAGCTCACCACCGGGGGGGACCAACTATGGCTACACCTTC. Translated: CASSPPGGTNYGYTF. The genes are TRBV18 and TRBJ1-2, with D perhaps matching TRBD1 (5 bases). V was pared by 0 bases and J by 2 bases, with 10 bases between. The CDR3 contains 15 residues. The germline gives CDR1 KGHSH, CDR2 LQKENI. The whole variable domain, remainder taken from reference TRBV18 and TRBJ1-2, is NAGVMQNPRHLVRRRGQEARLRCSPMKGHSHVYWYRQLPEEGLKFMVYLQKENIIDESGMPKERFSAEFPKEGPSILRIQQVVRGDSAAYFCASSPPGGTNYGYTFGSGTRLTVV.

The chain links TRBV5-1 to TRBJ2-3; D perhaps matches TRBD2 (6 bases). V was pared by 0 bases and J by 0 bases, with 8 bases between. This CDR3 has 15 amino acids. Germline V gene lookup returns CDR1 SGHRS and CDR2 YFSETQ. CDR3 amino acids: CASSLGGTSTDTQYF. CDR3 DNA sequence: TGCGCCAGCAGCTTGGGCGGGACTAGCACAGATACGCAGTATTTT.